This T cell receptor (beta chain) was documented in a study of beta chain features in type 1 diabetes. In the study overall: No age, gender or cell yield differences were seen between patients and healthy donors. General study points: VDJ junctions in type 1 diabetes patients carried more deletions and fewer insertions. Type 1 diabetes patients had TCRB CDR3s that were shorter (moderately but significantly so) in all four CD4+ subsets.

Expressed TCRB transcripts were sequenced after all isolated RNA was converted to cDNA. The protocol was immunoSEQ multiplex PCR, while the TCRdb copy is restricted to in-frame clones and leaves out a portion. The table lists 100,000 to 150,000 clones, 17% of them singletons, with roughly 2.5% in the top ten. The CDR3 loop spans 18 amino acids. Germline V CDR1 and CDR2: PRHDT, FYEKMQ (reference sequence). J gave up 2 bases and V 1 base, and 9 bases lay outside the gene matches. About 100 mL of blood, on average, came from one heparinised draw per donor. This clone occurred many times. What it binds is unknown.

Material: central memory CD4+ T cells from blood. The sequence came from a man aged 18-30 years with type 1 diabetes. V is TRBV13 and J is TRBJ2-1, with 9 nucleotides matching TRBD1. The CDR3, as DNA: TGTGCCAGCAGCTTAGAGTACCGGACAGGGGTTACCTACAATGAGCAGTTCTTC. It is translated as CASSLEYRTGVTYNEQFF. The complete variable domain, with remaining parts taken from reference TRBV13 and TRBJ2-1, reads AAGVIQSPRHLIKEKRETATLKCYPIPRHDTVYWYQQGPGQDPQFLISFYEKMQSDKGSIPDRFSAQQFSDYHSELNMSSLELGDSALYFCASSLEYRTGVTYNEQFFGPGTRLTVL.